The 30 T cell receptor beta chains presented below share a single source sample, sequenced in a study of Ad26.COV2.S vaccination and SARS-CoV-2 variants. Treatment of the sample: some 19 received Ad26.COV2.S at low or high dose, single or two shots; several received placebo; per-sample allocation not given. The study sampled participants on day 63 after the first vaccine or placebo injection. Using immunoSEQ multiplex PCR, the repertoire was profiled, and TCRdb retains in-frame clones only, with some absent. The table shows some 300,000 clones, with more than 70% occurring only once. Sequencing used peripheral blood, obtained in a trial of Ad26.COV2.S vaccine versus placebo. The receptors shown here come from a person aged 18-65 years who received the Ad26.COV2.S COVID-19 vaccine or a placebo.

The chain is built from TRBV5-1 and TRBJ2-1, with 13 nucleotides matching TRBD2. This CDR3 contains 19 residues. V lost 1 base to trimming and J lost 0 bases; unmatched junction nucleotides: 7. The germline gives CDR1 SGHRS, CDR2 YFSETQ. DNA for the CDR3: TGCGCCAGCAGCTTGTTAGGACTAGCGGGGGACAGCTCCTACAATGAGCAGTTCTTC. Protein: CASSLLGLAGDSSYNEQFF. The full variable domain, in which reference TRBV5-1 and TRBJ2-1 provide the parts outside the CDR3, is KAGVTQTPRYLIKTRGQQVTLSCSPISGHRSVSWYQQTPGQGLQFLFEYFSETQRNKGNFPGRFSGRQFSNSRSEMNVSTLELGDSALYLCASSLLGLAGDSSYNEQFFGPGTRLTVL.

The chain has TRBV9 and TRBJ2-3; possible D gene TRBD2, 6 bases. The CDR3 totals 18 residues. Trimming left V 0 bases short and J 2 bases short, with 19 bases between. CDR1 is SGDLS and CDR2 is YYNGEE in the germline V gene. The CDR3 DNA follows: TGTGCCAGCAGCGTAGCTGGGATGGGGACTTTTCACACAGATACGCAGTATTTT. Protein: CASSVAGMGTFHTDTQYF.

The chain joins TRBV5-1 to TRBJ2-4; 7 bases are shared with TRBD1. The ends lost 2 bases at V and 0 bases at J; junction bases unmatched: 5. The CDR3 totals 16 residues. Germline CDR1 reads SGHRS; CDR2 reads YFSETQ. The CDR3: CASSLSGQLAKNIQYF. The CDR3 region has the DNA TGCGCCAGCAGCTTATCGGGACAGCTAGCCAAAAACATTCAGTACTTC.

This chain uses TRBV18 with TRBJ2-3; 13 nucleotides match TRBD2. The CDR3 runs to 17 residues. V was pared by 2 bases and J by 7 bases, with 9 bases of the junction left unmatched. Germline CDR1 is KGHSH and CDR2 is LQKENI. The CDR3 sequence is CASSPGTGLAGVNTQYF. Written as DNA, the CDR3 is TGTGCCAGCTCACCAGGAACCGGACTAGCGGGGGTTAATACGCAGTATTTT.

This clone has only one observation. This chain connects TRBV12-3 or TRBV12-4 to TRBJ1-2; D is unclear. The CDR3 contains 13 residues. V was cut by 6 bases and J by 4 bases, with 12 bases left in between. The CDR3 DNA reads TGTGCCAGCAGACAGCGGGAAATCTATGGCTACACCTTC. Translated: CASRQREIYGYTF.

The rearrangement links TRBV2 to TRBJ2-4; D is uncertain. The CDR3 has 11 amino acids. The ends were cut back, 7 bases at V and 7 bases at J, with 8 bases in the middle. The germline gives CDR1 SNHLY, CDR2 FYNNEI. DNA for the CDR3: TGTGCCAGCACTGCACTGAACATTCAGTACTTC. Translated, it gives CASTALNIQYF. The full variable domain, rest sourced from reference TRBV2 and TRBJ2-4, is EPEVTQTPSHQVTQMGQEVILRCVPISNHLYFYWYRQILGQKVEFLVSFYNNEISEKSEIFDDQFSVERPDGSNFTLKIRSTKLEDSAMYFCASTALNIQYFGAGTRLSVL.

This clone turned up a few times. This chain links TRBV5-1 with TRBJ1-6, with D unclear. The CDR3 loop spans 13 amino acids. CDR1 and CDR2 (germline): SGHRS, YFSETQ. Between the trimmed V and J ends, which lost 0 bases and 8 bases, there was a span of 6 bases. CDR3 nucleotides: TGCGCCAGCAGCTTGGACAGTTATTCACCCCTCCACTTT. This encodes CASSLDSYSPLHF.

The chain recombines TRBV9 with TRBJ1-6; D unresolved. Between the trimmed V and J ends, which lost 3 bases and 10 bases, there was a span of 11 bases. This CDR3 has 13 residues. Germline V gene data show CDR1 as SGDLS and CDR2 as YYNGEE. This CDR3 reads CASSALQQSPLHF. The CDR3 DNA sequence: TGTGCCAGCAGCGCCCTACAGCAATCACCCCTCCACTTT.

The gene calls are TRBV9 and TRBJ2-1; the match to TRBD1 covers 8 bases. J gave up 4 bases and V 0 bases, and 3 bases lay outside the gene matches. CDR1 and CDR2 (germline): SGDLS, YYNGEE. The CDR3 totals 15 residues. Here the CDR3 reads CASSVEGQAYNEQFF. As DNA, the CDR3 is TGTGCCAGCAGCGTAGAGGGACAGGCTTACAATGAGCAGTTCTTC.

V gene TRBV4-3 combines with J gene TRBJ2-1; 12 nucleotides agree with TRBD2. CDR1 LGHNA and CDR2 YSLEER come from the germline V gene. The CDR3 is made up of 16 amino acids. The V gene end was trimmed by 8 bases and the J gene end by 14 bases; junction bases not matched to a gene: 19. Here the CDR3 DNA reads TGCGCCAGCTTCAAATCTTATCTAGCGGGGGGGCCCCCAGAGTTCTTC. Amino acids: CASFKSYLAGGPPEFF.

V is TRBV7-2 and J is TRBJ2-5; 9 bases map to TRBD2. CDR1 and CDR2 from the germline V gene are SGHTA and FQGNSA. Unmatched junction bases numbered 4, after V lost 1 base and J lost 4 bases. The CDR3 consists of 15 residues. The CDR3 nucleotides read TGTGCCAGCAGCTTAGGGCTAGCGGGGATAGAGACCCAGTACTTC. This gives the protein CASSLGLAGIETQYF.

This sequence joins TRBV7-6 and TRBJ2-3; D uncertain. This CDR3 has 13 amino acids. The V gene lost 2 bases and the J gene lost 4 bases, with 7 bases spanning the gap. Germline CDR1 reads SGHVS; CDR2 reads FNYEAQ. The CDR3 loop reads CASSLYNADTQYF. CDR3 DNA: TGTGCCAGCAGCTTATATAACGCAGATACGCAGTATTTT.

The chain links TRBV11-2 to TRBJ2-1; D remains unclear. The V end lost 2 bases, the J end lost 2 bases, and 7 bases lay between the germline ends. This CDR3 contains 14 residues. In germline, CDR1 is SGHAT, CDR2 FQNNGV. CDR3 nucleotides: TGTGCCAGCAGCTTAATGGAGACCTACAATGAGCAGTTCTTC. Translated: CASSLMETYNEQFF.

This clone appeared once. This sample also contains other DNA sequences that code for the same CDR3. The CDR3 DNA is TGCGCCAGCAGCCTCGGGACTGTCCAAGAGACCCAGTACTTC. Translation: CASSLGTVQETQYF. The chain carries TRBV5-1 and TRBJ2-5; possible D gene TRBD2, 6 bases. V was pared by 4 bases and J by 1 base, with 11 bases between. The CDR3 length is 14 residues. Germline V gene lookup returns CDR1 SGHRS and CDR2 YFSETQ.

The chain combines TRBV5-1 with TRBJ2-6; 7 bases match TRBD1. Trimming cost V 0 bases and J 4 bases; bases outside gene matches: 10. Germline assignment: CDR1 SGHRS and CDR2 YFSETQ. The CDR3 sequence is 18 residues long. The CDR3 is CASSLATGVGLGANVLTF. The CDR3 bases are TGCGCCAGCAGCTTGGCTACAGGGGTGGGGTTAGGGGCCAACGTCCTGACTTTC.

The V and J genes are TRBV7-2 and TRBJ2-7; 7 nucleotides align to TRBD1. Germline trimming cut 5 bases from V and 9 bases from J; bases unmatched to any gene: 10. CDR3 length equals 13 residues. Per the germline V gene, CDR1 is SGHTA and CDR2 is FQGNSA. The CDR3 loop reads CASSPGQAGRQYF. CDR3 DNA: TGTGCCAGCAGCCCTGGACAGGCAGGGAGGCAGTACTTC. Filled out from reference TRBV7-2 and TRBJ2-7, the complete variable domain reads GAGVSQSPSNKVTEKGKDVELRCDPISGHTALYWYRQSLGQGLEFLIYFQGNSAPDKSGLPSDRFSAERTGGSVSTLTIQRTQQEDSAVYLCASSPGQAGRQYFGPGTRLTVT.

The rearrangement joins TRBV6-1 to TRBJ2-1; D remains ambiguous. The CDR3 contains 12 residues. The V and J ends lost 1 base and 10 bases respectively, with 8 bases between them. Germline V CDR1 and CDR2: MNHNS, SASEGT. CDR3 loop: CASSEGAWEQFF. CDR3 nucleotides: TGTGCCAGCAGTGAAGGGGCCTGGGAGCAGTTCTTC.

The gene calls are TRBV5-4 and TRBJ1-6, with D possibly being TRBD1 (6 bases). The CDR3 totals 16 residues. CDR1 SGHNT and CDR2 YYREEE come from the germline V gene (reference sequence). Trimming shortened V by 4 bases and J by 7 bases, and 18 bases separated the two germline ends. CDR3 sequence reads: CASSRGGDKPNSPLHF. In nucleotides, the CDR3 is TGTGCCAGCAGCCGAGGTGGGGACAAGCCAAATTCACCCCTCCACTTT.

The V gene is TRBV7-2, the J gene TRBJ2-1; D unresolved. Germline-derived CDR1 and CDR2 are SGHTA and FQGNSA. Trimming left V 1 base short and J 5 bases short, with 6 bases between. The CDR3 length is 13 residues. CDR3 residues: CASSLGLNNEQFF. The CDR3 nucleotides are TGTGCCAGCAGCTTAGGGCTCAACAATGAGCAGTTCTTC.

The rearrangement uses TRBV6-1 and TRBJ2-7, with 7 bases aligning to TRBD1. The V and J ends lost 5 bases and 4 bases, in that order; junction bases with no gene match: 8. Germline V gene sequence: CDR1 MNHNS, CDR2 SASEGT. The length of the CDR3 is 14 residues. CDR3 protein: CASSQGDLRYEQYF. Written as DNA, the CDR3 is TGTGCCAGCAGTCAGGGGGACCTTAGGTACGAGCAGTACTTC.

This clone was recorded only once. The genes are TRBV27 and TRBJ1-1, with D unclear. The CDR3 is 13 amino acids. Between the trimmed V and J ends, which lost 3 bases and 5 bases, there was a span of 10 bases. Germline assignment: CDR1 MNHEY and CDR2 SMNVEV (reference sequence). The CDR3 sequence is CASSFRVGTEAFF. Here the CDR3 DNA reads TGTGCCAGCAGTTTTAGAGTGGGGACTGAAGCTTTCTTT.

CDR3 residues: CASSFRPENTEAFF. In DNA, the CDR3 is TGTGCCAGCTCATTCCGGCCGGAGAACACTGAAGCTTTCTTT. The rearrangement links TRBV18 to TRBJ1-1; D is undetermined. V lost 5 bases, J lost 1 base, and 11 bases lay in between. The CDR3 spans 14 residues. Per germline, CDR1 KGHSH and CDR2 LQKENI.

The gene calls are TRBV4-2 and TRBJ2-7; D is perhaps TRBD1 (6 bases). Trimming took 4 bases from V and 2 from J, leaving 15 bases between them. CDR1 and CDR2 from the germline V gene are LGHNA and YNFKEQ. The CDR3 is 15 amino acids. The CDR3 protein is CASSPDRSLPYEQYF. CDR3 in DNA: TGTGCCAGCAGCCCCGACAGGTCCCTCCCCTACGAGCAGTACTTC.

The gene calls are TRBV7-9 and TRBJ2-1, with 8 bases lining up with TRBD2. Germline V lookup: CDR1 SEHNR, CDR2 FQNEAQ (reference sequence). V trimming: 8 bases; J trimming: 10 bases; junction bases outside the gene matches: 10. The CDR3 consists of 13 residues. The CDR3 sequence is CASLRGGQGEQFF. CDR3 coding DNA: TGTGCCAGCTTACGGGGGGGCCAGGGCGAGCAGTTCTTC.

The gene calls are TRBV11-2 and TRBJ1-5, with a possible D match to TRBD1 (5 bases). Trimming left V 5 bases short and J 6 bases short, with 20 bases between. Germline loops: CDR1 SGHAT, CDR2 FQNNGV. The CDR3 covers 16 residues. CDR3 sequence (DNA): TGTGCCAGCAGCGCAAATAGCGGGGGGGGGAGTCAGCCCCAGCATTTT. This translates into CASSANSGGGSQPQHF.

J is TRBJ1-2 and V is TRBV9; possibly TRBD1 for D (5 bases). Trimming left V 3 bases short and J 3 bases short, with 9 bases between. Germline assignment: CDR1 SGDLS and CDR2 YYNGEE. The CDR3 extends over 13 amino acids. DNA of the CDR3: TGTGCCAGCAGCGGACAGTACTACTATGGCTACACCTTC. Its translation is CASSGQYYYGYTF.

This chain connects TRBV10-3 to TRBJ2-7; TRBD1 aligns across 12 bases. Germline V lookup: CDR1 ENHRY, CDR2 SYGVKD. The CDR3 has 14 residues. V gave up 6 bases and J gave up 4 bases; unmatched junction bases: 4. CDR3 DNA sequence: TGTGCCATCAGAGGGACAGGGGGCCTTTACGAGCAGTACTTC. This sequence encodes CAIRGTGGLYEQYF.

This chain connects TRBV18 to TRBJ1-1; possibly TRBD1 for D (5 bases). The CDR3 has 15 residues. V dropped 6 bases and J dropped 1 base, with 15 bases sitting between them. The germline CDR1 and CDR2 sequences are KGHSH and LQKENI. The CDR3 DNA is TGTGCCAGCTCCCTACGGGACGGACGGAACACTGAAGCTTTCTTT. It encodes CASSLRDGRNTEAFF. The full variable domain, its missing parts supplied by reference TRBV18 and TRBJ1-1, is NAGVMQNPRHLVRRRGQEARLRCSPMKGHSHVYWYRQLPEEGLKFMVYLQKENIIDESGMPKERFSAEFPKEGPSILRIQQVVRGDSAAYFCASSLRDGRNTEAFFGQGTRLTVV.

The J gene is TRBJ1-5, the V gene TRBV3-1 (or the pseudogene TRBV3-2); no clear D gene. CDR1 is LGHDT, CDR2 YNNKEL, per germline (reference sequence). CDR3 length equals 16 residues. Deletions cut 4 bases from V and 0 bases from J, with 13 bases between. CDR3 in DNA: TGTGCCAGCAGCCCGGGTATCCGGGGTAGCAATCAGCCCCAGCATTTT. Translating it yields CASSPGIRGSNQPQHF.

This chain links TRBV10-3 with TRBJ2-3, with TRBD2 matching 9 bases. This CDR3 has 18 residues. The V gene's germline CDR1 is ENHRY and CDR2 SYGVKD. V lost 4 bases to trimming and J lost 3 bases; unmatched junction nucleotides: 14. CDR3 sequence: CAISGQASGVFETDTQYF. Written as DNA, the CDR3 is TGTGCCATCAGTGGTCAGGCTAGCGGGGTTTTCGAGACAGATACGCAGTATTTT.